The 21 T cell receptor beta chains reported below all come from one sample, sequenced in a study of T cell responses to AZD1222 COVID-19 vaccine. Sequenced by immunoSEQ multiplex PCR; TCRdb stores in-frame clones only, minus some. The table records around 150,000 clones, under 95% of them present only once. The source material was peripheral blood, sampled on day 0 of MenACWY control vaccination. The origin of the receptors is an adult in good health.

This chain connects TRBV9 to TRBJ2-1; D is possibly TRBD1 (6 bases). The CDR3 consists of 15 residues. The V gene's germline CDR1 is SGDLS and CDR2 YYNGEE. Trimming left V 4 bases short and J 6 bases short, with 17 bases between. The CDR3 region has the DNA TGTGCCAGCAGCCCCCTAGGGACACTCCTCAATGAGCAGTTCTTC. Translating gives CASSPLGTLLNEQFF. Together with reference TRBV9 and TRBJ2-1, the CDR3 gives the full variable domain: DSGVTQTPKHLITATGQRVTLRCSPRSGDLSVYWYQQSLDQGLQFLIQYYNGEERAKGNILERFSAQQFPDLHSELNLSSLELGDSALYFCASSPLGTLLNEQFFGPGTRLTVL.

This clone was picked up a small number of times. The CDR3 loop reads CSVLTYGYTF. In DNA, the CDR3 is TGCAGCGTCTTGACCTATGGCTACACCTTC. The J gene is TRBJ1-2, the V gene TRBV29-1; D is unclear. Germline-derived CDR1 and CDR2 are SQVTM and ANQGSEA. The CDR3 contains 10 residues. Trimming left V 6 bases short and J 4 bases short, with 6 bases between.

This clone appeared a single time. The V gene is TRBV14, the J gene TRBJ1-2; weak D call: TRBD1 (6 bases). Trimming removed 2 bases from V and 8 bases from J, with 15 bases in between. Germline V gene sequence: CDR1 SGHDN, CDR2 FVKESK. The CDR3 has 14 amino acids. The CDR3 DNA reads as TGTGCCAGCAGCCAACTTGGGGGGCAGGGAGGCTACACCTTC. Its protein product is CASSQLGGQGGYTF.

The chain has TRBV4-2 and TRBJ2-2; no definite D call. Germline assignment: CDR1 LGHNA and CDR2 YNFKEQ. Trimming took off 1 base at V and 8 bases at J, with 8 bases between the two ends. The CDR3 is made up of 13 amino acids. CDR3 coding DNA: TGTGCCAGCAGCCAAGCTACGACAGGGGAGCTGTTTTTT. Protein sequence: CASSQATTGELFF.

The J gene is TRBJ2-3, the V gene TRBV27; D uncertain. V was pared by 8 bases and J by 5 bases, with 14 bases between. The CDR3 loop spans 13 amino acids. Germline-derived CDR1 and CDR2 are MNHEY and SMNVEV (reference sequence). CDR3 in amino acids: CASFRGVGDTQYF. For the CDR3, the DNA is TGTGCCAGCTTTCGCGGCGTTGGAGATACGCAGTATTTT.

The V and J genes are TRBV28 and TRBJ1-5; D might be TRBD1 (6 bases). The CDR3 is 16 amino acids. With 2 bases removed from V and 6 bases from J, the gap between germline ends came to 17 bases. CDR1 MDHEN and CDR2 SYDVKM come from the germline V gene. DNA of the CDR3: TGTGCCAGCAGTTTAGCGTCACAGGGCACGGGTCAGCCCCAGCATTTT. Protein: CASSLASQGTGQPQHF.

This rearrangement joins TRBV28 to TRBJ1-2; TRBD1 might be the D (5 bases). The CDR3 sequence is 15 residues long. The V gene's germline CDR1 is MDHEN and CDR2 SYDVKM. The V and J ends lost 5 bases and 7 bases respectively, with 20 bases between them. Here the CDR3 DNA reads TGTGCCAGCAGTCCTAGTACACAGGACCCACGTGGCTACACCTTC. Protein product: CASSPSTQDPRGYTF.

This clone was seen once. J is TRBJ2-7 and V is TRBV11-2; 11 bases are a match to TRBD2. This CDR3 is 15 amino acids long. The junction had 9 bases not matched to a gene; V was cut back by 3 bases and J by 8 bases. CDR1 and CDR2 from the germline V gene are SGHAT and FQNNGV. This CDR3 reads CASSFSLAGVPQQYF. CDR3 bases: TGTGCCAGCAGCTTCTCACTAGCGGGAGTACCCCAGCAGTACTTC.

V and J are TRBV21-1 and TRBJ1-4. TRBV21-1 is tagged as a pseudogene. The CDR3 runs to 18 residues. The CDR3 reads CASSKTQGPGLQIHGLFF. DNA for the CDR3: TGTGCCAGCAGCAAAACCCAGGGACCGGGACTCCAAATTCACGGACTGTTTTTT.

The chain uses TRBV9 and TRBJ2-1; D may correspond to TRBD1 or TRBD2 (7 bases each). This CDR3 spans 16 amino acids. Germline values: CDR1 SGDLS, CDR2 YYNGEE. Deletions cut 0 bases from V and 8 bases from J, with 18 bases between. CDR3 loop: CASSVAGGGPIDEQFF. The CDR3 DNA is TGTGCCAGCAGCGTAGCAGGGGGAGGGCCTATCGATGAGCAGTTCTTC.

The chain links TRBV5-1 to TRBJ2-7, with 13 nucleotides matching TRBD2. V gave up 7 bases and J gave up 5 bases; unmatched junction bases: 9. This CDR3 has 15 residues. Germline CDR1 SGHRS, CDR2 YFSETQ. The CDR3 loop reads CASATSGRGGNEQYF. The CDR3 DNA follows: TGCGCCAGCGCCACTAGCGGGAGGGGAGGCAACGAGCAGTACTTC.

This chain links TRBV6-5 with TRBJ2-7; D is ambiguous. V lost 0 bases to trimming and J lost 2 bases, with 8 bases between them. Germline assignment: CDR1 MNHEY and CDR2 SVGAGI. The CDR3 sequence is 14 residues long. The CDR3 sequence: CASSYSTFAYEQYF. In nucleotides, the CDR3 is TGTGCCAGCAGTTACTCGACTTTTGCCTACGAGCAGTACTTC.

This clone has a single count. The chain joins TRBV5-1 to TRBJ1-3, with D perhaps matching TRBD1 (6 bases). Germline-derived CDR1 and CDR2 are SGHRS and YFSETQ. The CDR3 totals 14 residues. V lost 0 bases and J 6 bases, leaving 10 bases between the germline ends. CDR3 sequence reads: CASSLVGAENTIYF. The DNA for the CDR3 is TGCGCCAGCAGCTTGGTGGGGGCTGAAAACACCATATATTTT.

V and J are TRBV25-1 and TRBJ1-1; the D is unclear. V was cut by 2 bases and J by 10 bases, with 20 bases left in between. The CDR3 consists of 15 residues. Germline V gene sequence: CDR1 MGHDK, CDR2 SYGVNS. The CDR3 region has the DNA TGTGCCAGCAGTGAAGGGTTGGGCAACCTTCGTGGAGCTTTCTTT. Translating gives CASSEGLGNLRGAFF.

The chain employs TRBV4-1 and TRBJ1-2; D is unresolved. The CDR3 sequence is 13 residues long. V was cut by 1 base and J by 2 bases, with 5 bases left in between. CDR1 MGHRA and CDR2 YSYEKL come from the germline V gene. CDR3 DNA: TGCGCCAGCAGCCAAGGAGTAAACTATGGCTACACCTTC. Amino acids: CASSQGVNYGYTF.

The rearrangement links TRBV7-9 to TRBJ2-1; a weak D match, TRBD2 (5 bases). V lost 2 bases and J lost 3, with 17 bases in between. Germline CDR1 SEHNR, CDR2 FQNEAQ (reference sequence). CDR3 length equals 17 residues. CDR3 sequence: CASSLNEAGSIYNEQFF. The DNA of the CDR3 is TGTGCCAGCAGCTTAAATGAGGCGGGTTCAATCTACAATGAGCAGTTCTTC.

The V and J genes are TRBV5-6 and TRBJ1-5; D is unresolved. Between the trimmed V and J ends, which lost 4 bases and 4 bases, there was a span of 6 bases. CDR1 and CDR2 from the germline V gene are SGHDT and YYEEEE. CDR3 length: 12 residues. The CDR3 coding sequence is TGTGCCAGCAGCCGAGGGAATCAGCCCCAGCATTTT. This encodes CASSRGNQPQHF.

The chain couples TRBV7-9 to TRBJ2-3; no clear D. CDR3 length: 14 amino acids. V shed 5 bases and J shed 2 bases, with 11 bases lying between them. In germline, CDR1 is SEHNR, CDR2 FQNEAQ (reference sequence). For the CDR3, the DNA is TGTGCCAGCAGCGCAAGCAGGAACACAGATACGCAGTATTTT. Translation gives CASSASRNTDTQYF.

The chain recombines TRBV18 with TRBJ2-3; D is ambiguous. This CDR3 is 11 amino acids long. Trimming pared 6 bases from V and 4 bases from J, leaving 5 bases between. The germline V gene encodes CDR1 KGHSH and CDR2 LQKENI. CDR3 sequence reads: CASSMSDTQYF. The CDR3 coding sequence is TGTGCCAGCTCGATGTCAGATACGCAGTATTTT.

The V gene is TRBV24-1, the J gene TRBJ1-1; D gene ambiguous. V was shortened by 4 bases and J by 3 bases, with 11 bases between the two germline ends. CDR1 and CDR2 (germline): KGHDR, SFDVKD. The CDR3 sequence is 14 residues long. The CDR3, as DNA: TGTGCCACCAGTGAGGGGAGAAGACACACTGAAGCTTTCTTT. This gives the protein CATSEGRRHTEAFF.

The chain employs TRBV21-1 and TRBJ2-7; the table assigns TRBD2, which was not confirmed against the DNA. TRBV21-1 is a pseudogene segment. The CDR3 has 19 amino acids. The CDR3: CASSKKWGTSGTKGYEQYF. The CDR3 nucleotides are TGTGCCAGCAGCAAAAAGTGGGGGACTAGCGGGACCAAGGGGTACGAGCAGTACTTC.